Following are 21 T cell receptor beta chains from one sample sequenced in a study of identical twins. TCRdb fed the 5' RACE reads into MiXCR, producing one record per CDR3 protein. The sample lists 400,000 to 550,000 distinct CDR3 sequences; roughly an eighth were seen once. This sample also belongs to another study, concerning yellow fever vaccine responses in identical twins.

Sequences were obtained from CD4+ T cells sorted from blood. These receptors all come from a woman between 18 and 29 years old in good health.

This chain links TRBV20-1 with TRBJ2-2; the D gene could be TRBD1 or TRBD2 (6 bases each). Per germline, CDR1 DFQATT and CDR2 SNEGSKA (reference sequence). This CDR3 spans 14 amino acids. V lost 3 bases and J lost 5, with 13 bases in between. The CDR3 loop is CSARWRGSTGELFF. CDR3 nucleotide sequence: TGCAGTGCTAGGTGGAGGGGGAGTACCGGGGAGCTGTTTTTT.

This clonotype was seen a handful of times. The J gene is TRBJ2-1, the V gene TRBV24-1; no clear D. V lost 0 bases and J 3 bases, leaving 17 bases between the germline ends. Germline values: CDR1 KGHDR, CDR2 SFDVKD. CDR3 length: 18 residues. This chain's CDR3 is CATSDLRLEKGDYNEQFF. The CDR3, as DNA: TGTGCCACCAGTGATTTGAGGTTGGAAAAGGGCGACTACAATGAGCAGTTCTTC.

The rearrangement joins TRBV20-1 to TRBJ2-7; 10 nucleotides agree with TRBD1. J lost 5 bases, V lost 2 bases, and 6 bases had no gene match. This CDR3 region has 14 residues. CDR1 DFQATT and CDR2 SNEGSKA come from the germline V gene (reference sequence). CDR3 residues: CSARRPGTGDEQYF. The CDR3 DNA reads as TGCAGTGCTAGACGTCCCGGGACAGGGGACGAGCAGTACTTC.

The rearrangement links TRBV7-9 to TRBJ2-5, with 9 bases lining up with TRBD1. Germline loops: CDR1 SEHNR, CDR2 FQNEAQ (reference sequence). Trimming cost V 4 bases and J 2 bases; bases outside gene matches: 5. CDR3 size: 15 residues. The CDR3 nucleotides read TGTGCCAGCAGCTCGACAGGGGGGTATCAAGAGACCCAGTACTTC. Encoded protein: CASSSTGGYQETQYF.

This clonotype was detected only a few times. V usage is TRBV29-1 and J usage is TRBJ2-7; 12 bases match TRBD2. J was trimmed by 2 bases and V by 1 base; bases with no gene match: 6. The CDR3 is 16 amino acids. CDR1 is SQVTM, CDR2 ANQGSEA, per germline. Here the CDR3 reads CSVEGLAGVQAYEQYF. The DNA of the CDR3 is TGCAGCGTTGAAGGACTAGCGGGGGTGCAAGCCTACGAGCAGTACTTC.

CDR3 bases: TGCAGTGCTATCGGTAGCGGGAGTAGGAATGAGCAGTTCTTC. The encoded protein is CSAIGSGSRNEQFF. The V gene is TRBV20-1, the J gene TRBJ2-1; 9 positions agree with TRBD2. CDR1 and CDR2 from the germline V gene are DFQATT and SNEGSKA (reference sequence). The CDR3 length is 14 residues. The trim removed 4 bases at V and 7 bases at J, leaving 8 bases unmatched.

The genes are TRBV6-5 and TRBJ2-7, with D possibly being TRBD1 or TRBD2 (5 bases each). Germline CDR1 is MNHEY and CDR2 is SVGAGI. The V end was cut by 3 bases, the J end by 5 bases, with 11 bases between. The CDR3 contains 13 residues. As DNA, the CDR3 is TGTGCCAGCAGTTATCGCTTGGGGGACGAGCAGTACTTC. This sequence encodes CASSYRLGDEQYF.

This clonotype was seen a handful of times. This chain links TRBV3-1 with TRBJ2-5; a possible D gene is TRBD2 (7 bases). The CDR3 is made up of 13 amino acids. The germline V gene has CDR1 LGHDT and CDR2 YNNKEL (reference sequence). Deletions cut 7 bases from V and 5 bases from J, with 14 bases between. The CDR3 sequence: CASKTGGRETQYF. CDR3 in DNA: TGTGCCAGCAAGACCGGGGGGCGGGAGACCCAGTACTTC.

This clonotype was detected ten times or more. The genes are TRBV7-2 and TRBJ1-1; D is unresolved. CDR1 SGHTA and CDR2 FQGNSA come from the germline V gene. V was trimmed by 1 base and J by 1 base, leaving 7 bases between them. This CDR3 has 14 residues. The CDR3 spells CASSLELGNTEAFF. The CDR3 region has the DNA TGTGCCAGCAGCTTAGAATTGGGGAACACTGAAGCTTTCTTT.

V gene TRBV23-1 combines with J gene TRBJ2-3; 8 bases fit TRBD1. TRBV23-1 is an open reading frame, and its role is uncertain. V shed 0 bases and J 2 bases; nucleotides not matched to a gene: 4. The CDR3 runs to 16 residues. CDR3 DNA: TGCGCCAGCAGTCAATCGACAGGGGCAATCACAGATACGCAGTATTTT. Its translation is CASSQSTGAITDTQYF.

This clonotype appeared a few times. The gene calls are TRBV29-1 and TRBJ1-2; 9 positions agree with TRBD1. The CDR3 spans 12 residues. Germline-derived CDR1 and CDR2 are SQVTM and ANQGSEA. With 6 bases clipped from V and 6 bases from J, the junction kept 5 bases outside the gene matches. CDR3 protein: CSVDRGAHGYTF. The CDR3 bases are TGCAGCGTGGACAGGGGAGCCCATGGCTACACCTTC.

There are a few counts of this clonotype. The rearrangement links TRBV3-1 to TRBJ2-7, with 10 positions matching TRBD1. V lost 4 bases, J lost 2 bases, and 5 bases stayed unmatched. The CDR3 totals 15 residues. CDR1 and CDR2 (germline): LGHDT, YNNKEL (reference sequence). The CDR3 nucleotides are TGTGCCAGCAGCCGAGGACAGGGGGACACCTACGAGCAGTACTTC. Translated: CASSRGQGDTYEQYF.

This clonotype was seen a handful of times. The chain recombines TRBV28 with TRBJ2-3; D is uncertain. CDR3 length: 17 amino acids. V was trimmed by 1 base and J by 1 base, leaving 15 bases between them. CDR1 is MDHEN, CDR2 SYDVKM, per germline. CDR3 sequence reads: CASSLFVTRSGTDTQYF. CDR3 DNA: TGTGCCAGCAGTTTATTTGTGACAAGGTCGGGCACAGATACGCAGTATTTT.

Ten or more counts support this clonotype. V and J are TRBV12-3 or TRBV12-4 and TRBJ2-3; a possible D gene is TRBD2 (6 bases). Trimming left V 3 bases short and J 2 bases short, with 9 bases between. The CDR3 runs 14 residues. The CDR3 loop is CASSFSGDTDTQYF. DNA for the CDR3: TGTGCCAGCAGTTTTTCGGGGGACACAGATACGCAGTATTTT.

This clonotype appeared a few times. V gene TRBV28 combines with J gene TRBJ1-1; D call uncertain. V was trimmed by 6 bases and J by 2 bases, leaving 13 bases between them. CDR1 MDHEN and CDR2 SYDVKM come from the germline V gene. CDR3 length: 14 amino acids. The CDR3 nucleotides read TGTGCCAGCAGCCGAGCGTGGCCTAACACTGAAGCTTTCTTT. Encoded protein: CASSRAWPNTEAFF.

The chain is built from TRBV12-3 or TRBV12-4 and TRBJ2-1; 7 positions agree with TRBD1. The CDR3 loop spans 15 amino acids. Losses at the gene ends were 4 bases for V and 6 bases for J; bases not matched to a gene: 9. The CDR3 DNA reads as TGTGCCAGCAGTTCGACAGGGTGGAAGGGCAATGAGCAGTTCTTC. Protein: CASSSTGWKGNEQFF.

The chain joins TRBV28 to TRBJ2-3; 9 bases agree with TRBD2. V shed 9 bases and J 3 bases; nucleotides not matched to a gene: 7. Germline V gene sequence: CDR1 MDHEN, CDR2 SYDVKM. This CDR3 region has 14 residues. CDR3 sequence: CASTSSGRTDTQYF. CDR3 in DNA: TGTGCCAGTACGTCCAGCGGGAGGACAGATACGCAGTATTTT.

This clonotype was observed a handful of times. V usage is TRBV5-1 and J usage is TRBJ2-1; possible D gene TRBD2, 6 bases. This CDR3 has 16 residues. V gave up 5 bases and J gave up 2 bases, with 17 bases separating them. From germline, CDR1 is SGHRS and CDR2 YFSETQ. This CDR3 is CASRVPGDSPYNEQFF. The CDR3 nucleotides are TGCGCCAGCAGGGTGCCGGGGGACTCTCCCTACAATGAGCAGTTCTTC.

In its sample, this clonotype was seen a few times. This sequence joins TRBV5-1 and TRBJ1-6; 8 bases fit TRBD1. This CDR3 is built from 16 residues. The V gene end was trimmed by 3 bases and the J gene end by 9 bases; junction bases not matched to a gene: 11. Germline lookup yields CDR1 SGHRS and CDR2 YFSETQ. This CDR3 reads CASSYAATGDGSPLHF. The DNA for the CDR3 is TGCGCCAGCAGCTATGCCGCGACAGGGGATGGTTCACCCCTCCACTTT. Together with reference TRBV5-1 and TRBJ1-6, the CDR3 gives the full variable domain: KAGVTQTPRYLIKTRGQQVTLSCSPISGHRSVSWYQQTPGQGLQFLFEYFSETQRNKGNFPGRFSGRQFSNSRSEMNVSTLELGDSALYLCASSYAATGDGSPLHFGNGTRLTVT.

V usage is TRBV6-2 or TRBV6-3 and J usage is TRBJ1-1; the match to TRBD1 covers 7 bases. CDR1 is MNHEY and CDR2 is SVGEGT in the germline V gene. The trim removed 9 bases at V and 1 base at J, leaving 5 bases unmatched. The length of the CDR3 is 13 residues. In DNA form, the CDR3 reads TGTGCCAGTCAGGACAGGAAGAACACTGAAGCTTTCTTT. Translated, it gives CASQDRKNTEAFF.

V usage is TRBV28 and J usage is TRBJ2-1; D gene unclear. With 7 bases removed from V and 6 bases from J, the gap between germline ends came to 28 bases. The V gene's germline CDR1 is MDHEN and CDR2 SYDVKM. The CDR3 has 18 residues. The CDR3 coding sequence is TGTGCCAGCAACCCCCCTTCAGGTTTAGGCGGCCCCGGCAATGAGCAGTTCTTC. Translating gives CASNPPSGLGGPGNEQFF. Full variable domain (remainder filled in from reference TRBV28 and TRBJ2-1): DVKVTQSSRYLVKRTGEKVFLECVQDMDHENMFWYRQDPGLGLRLIYFSYDVKMKEKGDIPEGYSVSREKKERFSLILESASTNQTSMYLCASNPPSGLGGPGNEQFFGPGTRLTVL.